The source of this TCR beta chain is a study of cytomegalovirus exposure and HLA in healthy donors. Study-wide findings and caveats: In a later analysis, an Asian-associated ancestry cluster reportedly showed fewer N-insertions than the approximately 700-donor mean. A previous analysis found most TCR beta V segments productive roughly 87% or roughly 30% of the time.

With 60 Vbeta and 13 Jbeta primers, the PCR was carried out. Assay: immunoSEQ multiplex PCR; the TCRdb copy retains only in-frame clones and omits some. The sample lists around 170,000 clones; 76% were seen once. Turning to this clone: No antigen is known for it.

Trimming took off 6 bases at V and 7 bases at J, with 15 bases between the two ends. This CDR3 region has 13 residues. Germline V gene data show CDR1 as MDHEN and CDR2 as SYDVKM. The sample comprised PBMCs. The origin of this receptor is a man aged 18-30 years in good health and CMV-seronegative. The rearrangement links TRBV28 to TRBJ1-2; the D is unclear. CDR3 sequence (DNA): TGTGCCAGCAGCAGCGGCAGGTCGGGTGGCTACACCTTC. This translates into CASSSGRSGGYTF.